This T cell receptor beta chain was documented in a study of shared T cell receptors in the human thymus. CDR1 is KGHSH and CDR2 is LQKENI in the germline V gene. The CDR3 totals 16 residues. With 3 bases clipped from V and 3 bases from J, the junction kept 7 bases outside the gene matches. The repertoire was sequenced with immunoSEQ multiplex PCR; TCRdb's copy has only in-frame clones and lacks some. The sample carries hundreds of thousands of clones, about 90% recorded once. Another study also made use of these data, one on human thymus T cells. From that second work: Resections removed during corrective heart surgery provided the thymus tissue used. Thymic and blood repertoires seemed to favor certain V and J genes. Thymic repertoires overlap heavily among unrelated individuals, related research has reported.

The source material was thymocytes. The chain combines TRBV18 with TRBJ2-2; 7 positions agree with TRBD1. The TCR was taken from a boy less than two years old with a congenital heart defect. CDR3 amino acids: CASSPLPGQHTGELFF. The CDR3 bases are TGTGCCAGCTCACCTCTCCCGGGACAGCACACCGGGGAGCTGTTTTTT.